This paragraph reports one T cell receptor beta chain. This specimen comes from a study of blood T cell repertoires in COVID-19. In the study overall: Specimens from acute and convalescent COVID-19 originated in the United States, Italy and Spain. T cells, B-cell-depleted T cells, or PBMCs provided the cDNA or gDNA that served as material.

From germline, CDR1 is SGHVS and CDR2 FQNEAQ. V was pared by 4 bases and J by 8 bases, with 13 bases of the junction left unmatched. This CDR3 is 15 amino acids long. Original handling: Researchers report that nucleated cell counts were estimated from reference gene primer amplification. Only in-frame clones appear in the TCRdb table, and some are missing; sequencing was by immunoSEQ multiplex PCR. The DNA gave D and trimming, while V, J and clone size come from that table. The sample lists 85,000 to 100,000 clones; about 86% were seen once. Sequencing input: peripheral blood. V usage is TRBV7-8 and J usage is TRBJ1-2; TRBD1 aligns across 7 bases. This clonotype was obtained from a man aged 50 or older with COVID-19, enrolled during active disease. CDR3 sequence (DNA): TGTGCCAGCAGCTCCCAAGGGACAGCCCACTCCGGCTACACCTTC. Encoded protein: CASSSQGTAHSGYTF.